This T cell receptor beta chain is drawn from a study of blood T cell repertoires in COVID-19. CDR3 length: 14 amino acids. V shed 3 bases and J shed 4 bases, with 12 bases lying between them. CDR1 and CDR2 from the germline V gene are SEHNR and FQNEAQ (reference sequence). The table came from immunoSEQ multiplex PCR; TCRdb's copy has only in-frame clones and leaves some out. Counted here are around 390,000 clones, 85% to 90% occurring once; the ten biggest clones make up roughly a tenth. Specimen: PBMCs or T cells enriched from blood (not recorded which). This receptor was identified in a woman between 50 and 59 years old who had recovered from COVID-19. The gene calls are TRBV7-9 and TRBJ1-2; D gene uncertain. The chain's CDR3 is CASSLSATTYGYTF. CDR3 coding DNA: TGTGCCAGCAGCTTGTCCGCAACTACCTATGGCTACACCTTC.